The rows below give T cell receptor beta chains drawn from one sample of a study of human T cells and chemical hapten exposure. Using its own MiXCR run on the RACE reads, TCRdb lists one record per CDR3 protein. The sample lists some 84,000 distinct CDR3 sequences; 8% to 13% were seen once. This specimen was whole blood, taken in connection with sensitization to the hapten diphenylcyclopropenone (DPC). Receptors were obtained from a woman aged 45-65 years with alopecia areata. Some clones in this sample may be carry-over from other donors' samples. CDR3s include the opening cysteine and the closing phenylalanine or tryptophan. D genes are given only for firm matches. Clone size, where shown, is once, few, many, or a class for clones that have expanded.

clone_size j_call v_call cdr3_length d_call cdr3_nt cdr3_aa
many TRBJ2-7 TRBV6-5 16 TRBD1 TGTGCCAGCAGGGGGGAATCACGGGACAGGGTATACGAGCAGTACTTC CASRGESRDRVYEQYF
many TRBJ2-3 TRBV4-3 14 TRBD1 TGCGCCAGCAGCCATGGGACAGGGGTGGGTTTGGAGTATTTT CASSHGTGVGLEYF
many TRBJ2-3 TRBV2 13 NA TGTGCCAGCAGTGAACGCGGAGCAGATACGCAGTATTTT CASSERGADTQYF
few TRBJ2-5 TRBV18 13 NA TGTGCCAGCTCACCGGCCAGACAAGAGACCCAGTACTTC CASSPARQETQYF
many TRBJ2-4 TRBV4-2 19 TRBD1 TGTGCCAGCAGCCAACTCCGATCTAGACAGGGTACAGCCAAAAACATTCAGTACTTC CASSQLRSRQGTAKNIQYF
NA TRBJ2-7 TRBV21-1 16 NA TGTGCCAGCAGCACGCCGTCGACAGGGTCCGACTACGAGCAGTACTTC CASSTPSTGSDYEQYF
few TRBJ1-3 TRBV29-1 17 NA TGCAGCGTTGAAGCCACAGGCCTCCTTTACTCTGGAAACACCATATATTTT CSVEATGLLYSGNTIYF
few TRBJ2-3 TRBV3-1 13 NA TGTGCCAGCAGCCAAGACCTGGACAGTTCGCAGTATTTT CASSQDLDSSQYF
many TRBJ2-7 TRBV20-1 13 TRBD1 TGCAGTGAGAGGGACAGGGGCGGGTACGAGCAGTACTTC CSERDRGGYEQYF
few TRBJ2-7 TRBV23-1 16 TRBD1 TGCGCCAGCAGTCAACACGCGACAGGGCCCTTCTACGAGCAGTACTTC CASSQHATGPFYEQYF
many TRBJ2-1 TRBV12-3/TRBV12-4 13 NA TGTGCCAGCAGTTTGCTAGCGTCTCGCGAGCAGTTCTTC CASSLLASREQFF
NA TRBJ1-5 TRBV7-8 15 TRBD1 TGTGCCAGCAGCCCCCAACAGGGGGGGTCTTGGCCCCAGCATTTT CASSPQQGGSWPQHF
many TRBJ2-6 TRBV19 18 TRBD1 TGTGCCAGTAGTAAGGACAGGGGATTTGGCTCTGGGGCCAACGTCCTGACTTTC CASSKDRGFGSGANVLTF
NA TRBJ1-6 TRBV6-5 15 NA TGTGCCAGCAGGAGGATTCTAGGATCTGAGTCACCCCTCCACTTT CASRRILGSESPLHF
many TRBJ2-7 TRBV19 20 TRBD1 TGTGCCAGTAGTCTTATGAAGGACAGGGGTCGGCTAGACGGGAGCTACGAGCAGTACTTC CASSLMKDRGRLDGSYEQYF
many TRBJ2-4 TRBV18 13 NA TGTGCCAGCTCACCTGGGACATCCGACATTCAGTACTTC CASSPGTSDIQYF
NA TRBJ2-1 TRBV20-1 15 TRBD2 TGCAGTGCTTCAGGTGAAGCGGGATCCCACAATGAGCAGTTCTTC CSASGEAGSHNEQFF
many TRBJ1-1 TRBV3-1 14 NA TGTGCCAGCAGCGCGGAGAGACTGAACACTGAAGCTTTCTTT CASSAERLNTEAFF
many TRBJ2-7 TRBV28 11 NA TGTGCCAGCAGTTTGGTCCACGAGCAGTACTTC CASSLVHEQYF
many TRBJ2-7 TRBV20-1 16 TRBD2 TGCAGTGCTAGCTCTAGCGGGAGGGCCCCCTCCTACGAGCAGTACTTC CSASSSGRAPSYEQYF
many TRBJ1-2 TRBV6-1 13 NA TGTGCCAGCAGTGAAAGTGGGGGTCATGGCTACACCTTC CASSESGGHGYTF
few TRBJ2-2 TRBV7-9 14 NA TGTGCCAGCCAAGAACCCACGAACACCGGGGAGCTGTTTTTT CASQEPTNTGELFF
few TRBJ2-4 TRBV27 16 NA TGTGCCAGCAGCCTCCTGGGAGAACTAGCCAAAAACATTCAGTACTTC CASSLLGELAKNIQYF
few TRBJ2-1 TRBV5-1 14 TRBD1 TGCGCCAGCAGCGCCGACAGGGCCTACAATGAGCAGTTCTTC CASSADRAYNEQFF
NA TRBJ2-1 TRBV12-3/TRBV12-4 12 NA TGTGCCAGCAGTTCTGGGTACAATGAGCAGTTCTTC CASSSGYNEQFF
many TRBJ2-1 TRBV30 13 TRBD2 TGTGCCTGGAGTGTACCGGGAGGGGGTGAGCAGTTCTTC CAWSVPGGGEQFF
many TRBJ2-4 TRBV2 15 TRBD1 TGTGCCAGCAGTACAGGGGTTCTAGCCAAAAACATTCAGTACTTC CASSTGVLAKNIQYF
many TRBJ2-6 TRBV7-6 15 NA TGTGCCAGCAGCTTAGTCAGGGCTGGGGCCAACGTCCTGACTTTC CASSLVRAGANVLTF
few TRBJ1-5 TRBV12-3/TRBV12-4 15 NA TGTGCCAGCAGTTTGGGCAGAGCGAGCAATCAGCCCCAGCATTTT CASSLGRASNQPQHF
NA TRBJ1-3 TRBV20-1 15 NA TGCAGTGCTCGCAAGATAGGACTCTCTGGAAACACCATATATTTT CSARKIGLSGNTIYF
many TRBJ2-1 TRBV11-2 15 NA TGTGCCAGCAGCTTAAGGGGTAGCATTGCCAATGAGCAGTTCTTC CASSLRGSIANEQFF
few TRBJ2-3 TRBV5-1 18 TRBD2 TGCGCCAGCAGCTTGGGTCCAGCGGGAGACCCAAGCACAGATACGCAGTATTTT CASSLGPAGDPSTDTQYF
many TRBJ2-1 TRBV7-2 15 NA TGTGCCAGCAGCCCCGCCGGGTGGGACATCAATGAGCAGTTCTTC CASSPAGWDINEQFF
many TRBJ1-3 TRBV5-5 15 NA TGTGCCAGCAGCTTCGACTTATACTCTGGAAACACCATATATTTT CASSFDLYSGNTIYF
many TRBJ2-7 TRBV28 13 NA TGTGCCAGCAGCCTGGACGAGCTCTACGAGCAGTACTTC CASSLDELYEQYF
many TRBJ1-1 TRBV7-8 12 NA TGTGCCAGCAGTCCACCCCAGGGGCCAGCTTTCTTT CASSPPQGPAFF
many TRBJ2-7 TRBV11-2 15 NA TGTGCCAGCAGCTCCCTCAGGGGAGTCGCCTACGAGCAGTACTTC CASSSLRGVAYEQYF
NA TRBJ2-1 TRBV7-2 14 TRBD2 TGTGCCAGCAGCTTTTCGAGCGGGAGTCATGAGCAGTTCTTC CASSFSSGSHEQFF
NA TRBJ2-4 TRBV28 19 TRBD2 TGTGCCAGCAGTACCCGAACGGGACTAGCGGGATTAGCCAAAAACATTCAGCACTTC CASSTRTGLAGLAKNIQHF
many TRBJ2-2 TRBV29-1 14 NA TGCAGCGTTGAAAGGAGTTCGAACACCGGGGAGCTGTTTTTT CSVERSSNTGELFF
many TRBJ2-5 TRBV7-2 17 TRBD2 TGTGCCAGCAGCTCGGGACTAGCGGGAGGGGGAGGTGAGACCCAGTACTTC CASSSGLAGGGGETQYF
NA TRBJ1-5 TRBV12-3/TRBV12-4 16 NA TGTGCCAGCACCCCCAAACCCGGCTCCCCTAATCAGCCCCAGCATTTT CASTPKPGSPNQPQHF
many TRBJ1-5 TRBV3-1 13 NA TGTGCCAGCAGCCAATCTGCGGTAGGCGCCCAGCATTTT CASSQSAVGAQHF
NA TRBJ1-1 TRBV6-5 13 NA TGTGCCAGCAGCCCCTTAAACGGGGCTGAAGCTTTCTTT CASSPLNGAEAFF
many TRBJ2-3 TRBV7-2 14 NA TGTGCCAGCAGCTCAAGCGGATTCACAGATACGCAGTATTTT CASSSSGFTDTQYF
many TRBJ1-2 TRBV5-6 13 NA TGTGCCAGCAGCTTTGGCAGGGGAGATGGCTACACCTTC CASSFGRGDGYTF
many TRBJ2-2 TRBV7-6 15 NA TGTGCCAGCAGCTTAACAGCTGAAGTGACCGGGGAGCTGTTTTTT CASSLTAEVTGELFF
NA TRBJ2-7 TRBV3-1 17 TRBD1 TGTGCCAGCAGCCATGCGATCGGGACAGGGGGCAGTTACGAGCAGTACTTC CASSHAIGTGGSYEQYF
NA TRBJ2-5 TRBV25-1 12 NA TGTGCCACGTCCAGGGTGGGGGAGACCCAGTACTTC CATSRVGETQYF
many TRBJ2-3 TRBV4-1 13 NA TGCGCCACCCGGGCGGCTAGCACAGATACGCAGTATTTT CATRAASTDTQYF
many TRBJ1-3 TRBV18 15 NA TGTGCCAGCTCACCCAAAGGGGACTCTGGAAACACCATATATTTT CASSPKGDSGNTIYF
few TRBJ1-2 TRBV7-9 14 TRBD1 TGTGCCAGCAGCTTAGTTAAAGGGACAGATGGCTACACCTTC CASSLVKGTDGYTF
medium-sized TRBJ1-2 TRBV20-1 15 NA TGCAGTGCTAGTAACCAGGGGCTTTTGCGCTATGGCTACACCTTC CSASNQGLLRYGYTF
NA TRBJ2-7 TRBV20-1 15 NA TGCAGTGCTAGCCCTCTCAGCGCCCTAGCCTACGAGCAGTACTTC CSASPLSALAYEQYF
NA TRBJ1-5 TRBV3-1 14 TRBD1 TGTGCCAGCAGCCAAGCAGGGGGCGATCAGCCCCAGCATTTT CASSQAGGDQPQHF
few TRBJ2-2 TRBV7-9 15 TRBD2 TGTGCCAGCAGCAGGACTAGCGGGAGTGTCGGGGAGCTGTTTTTT CASSRTSGSVGELFF